A selection of T cell receptor beta chains follows, all from one sample in a study of low-dose radiotherapy and immunotherapy resistance in tumors. TCRdb re-called the reads with MiXCR, one entry per CDR3 protein. This table holds roughly 38,000 distinct CDR3 sequences, around 21% found once. The source material was PBMCs, sampled after low-dose radiotherapy plus immunotherapy. The origin of the receptors is a female donor with ovarian cancer. Both conserved end residues are part of each CDR3. Each record gives: CDR3 protein, CDR3 DNA, D gene, V gene, J gene, clone size. A D gene is named only where the DNA matches it firmly. Some rows have no size entry. The others give once, few or many, or a class for an expanded clone.

cdr3_aa: CASSFLGTEQYF
cdr3_nt: TGTGCCAGCAGTTTTTTGGGGACCGAGCAGTACTTC
d_call: NA
v_call: TRBV28
j_call: TRBJ2-7
clone_size: NA

cdr3_aa: CSARDVGTSVAGELFF
cdr3_nt: TGCAGTGCTAGAGATGTGGGGACTAGCGTCGCCGGGGAGCTGTTTTTT
d_call: TRBD2
v_call: TRBV20-1
j_call: TRBJ2-2
clone_size: many

cdr3_aa: CASSLELASHEQFF
cdr3_nt: TGTGCCAGCAGCTTGGAGCTAGCTTCGCATGAGCAGTTCTTC
d_call: NA
v_call: TRBV5-3
j_call: TRBJ2-1
clone_size: NA

cdr3_aa: CASSPSGNKDTQYF
cdr3_nt: TGTGCCAGCTCACCATCGGGTAACAAAGATACGCAGTATTTT
d_call: NA
v_call: TRBV18
j_call: TRBJ2-3
clone_size: many

cdr3_aa: CASSLWPDSYNEQFF
cdr3_nt: TGTGCCAGCAGCTTATGGCCAGACTCCTACAATGAGCAGTTCTTC
d_call: NA
v_call: TRBV7-2
j_call: TRBJ2-1
clone_size: NA

cdr3_aa: CAISESSRGETQYF
cdr3_nt: TGTGCCATCAGTGAGTCGAGTAGGGGAGAGACCCAGTACTTC
d_call: NA
v_call: TRBV10-3
j_call: TRBJ2-5
clone_size: NA

cdr3_aa: CASSHQPQETQYF
cdr3_nt: TGTGCCAGCTCACATCAACCACAAGAGACCCAGTACTTC
d_call: NA
v_call: TRBV18
j_call: TRBJ2-5
clone_size: many

cdr3_aa: CASRDPGRGHTDTQYF
cdr3_nt: TGTGCCAGCAGGGACCCCGGTCGCGGGCACACAGATACGCAGTATTTT
d_call: NA
v_call: TRBV7-8
j_call: TRBJ2-3
clone_size: many

cdr3_aa: CASSKMQGKMNTEAFF
cdr3_nt: TGTGCCAGCAGTAAAATGCAGGGGAAGATGAACACTGAAGCTTTCTTT
d_call: NA
v_call: TRBV28
j_call: TRBJ1-1
clone_size: many

cdr3_aa: CSARGGRAGNEQFF
cdr3_nt: TGCAGTGCTAGAGGCGGGAGGGCCGGGAATGAGCAGTTCTTC
d_call: TRBD2
v_call: TRBV20-1
j_call: TRBJ2-1
clone_size: many

cdr3_aa: CASSIDGLVGEQFF
cdr3_nt: TGTGCCAGTAGTATCGACGGACTAGTTGGCGAGCAGTTCTTC
d_call: TRBD2
v_call: TRBV19
j_call: TRBJ2-1
clone_size: many

cdr3_aa: CASRNRASGANVLTF
cdr3_nt: TGTGCCAGCAGAAACAGGGCCTCTGGGGCCAACGTCCTGACTTTC
d_call: NA
v_call: TRBV6-5
j_call: TRBJ2-6
clone_size: many

cdr3_aa: CASSSGGSAQPQHF
cdr3_nt: TGTGCCAGCAGTTCTGGGGGATCCGCTCAGCCCCAGCATTTT
d_call: NA
v_call: TRBV28
j_call: TRBJ1-5
clone_size: once

cdr3_aa: CSSTQGDEQFF
cdr3_nt: TGTTCCAGCACCCAAGGTGATGAGCAGTTCTTC
d_call: NA
v_call: TRBV28
j_call: TRBJ2-1
clone_size: NA

cdr3_aa: CASGTFEKLFF
cdr3_nt: TGTGCCAGCGGGACGTTTGAAAAACTGTTTTTT
d_call: NA
v_call: TRBV2
j_call: TRBJ1-4
clone_size: many

cdr3_aa: CASSYTGEKTEAFF
cdr3_nt: TGTGCCAGCAGTTATACAGGGGAGAAAACTGAAGCTTTCTTT
d_call: TRBD1
v_call: TRBV18
j_call: TRBJ1-1
clone_size: NA

cdr3_aa: CASSQSGAYEQYF
cdr3_nt: TGCGCCAGCAGCCAATCGGGGGCCTACGAGCAGTACTTC
d_call: NA
v_call: TRBV4-1
j_call: TRBJ2-7
clone_size: NA

cdr3_aa: CASSLGTGVETQYF
cdr3_nt: TGTGCCAGCAGTCTGGGGACAGGGGTGGAGACCCAGTACTTC
d_call: TRBD1
v_call: TRBV28
j_call: TRBJ2-5
clone_size: many

cdr3_aa: CASSWGPGVYTHSEYEQYF
cdr3_nt: TGCGCCAGCAGCTGGGGCCCAGGGGTCTACACCCACTCTGAATACGAGCAGTACTTC
d_call: NA
v_call: TRBV5-1
j_call: TRBJ2-7
clone_size: many

cdr3_aa: CASSLIAEAFF
cdr3_nt: TGTGCCAGCAGCTTGATCGCCGAAGCTTTCTTT
d_call: NA
v_call: TRBV11-2
j_call: TRBJ1-1
clone_size: few

cdr3_aa: CSARAEFEAFF
cdr3_nt: TGCAGTGCTAGAGCCGAATTTGAAGCTTTCTTT
d_call: NA
v_call: TRBV20-1
j_call: TRBJ1-1
clone_size: many

cdr3_aa: CASSRRQGLEQYF
cdr3_nt: TGTGCCAGCAGTCGTAGACAGGGGCTCGAGCAGTACTTC
d_call: TRBD1
v_call: TRBV6-8
j_call: TRBJ2-7
clone_size: many

cdr3_aa: CSATPGTDEQFF
cdr3_nt: TGCAGTGCTACCCCAGGGACAGATGAGCAGTTCTTC
d_call: TRBD1
v_call: TRBV20-1
j_call: TRBJ2-1
clone_size: many

cdr3_aa: CASSRTATDTQYF
cdr3_nt: TGTGCCAGCAGTAGGACAGCCACAGATACGCAGTATTTT
d_call: NA
v_call: TRBV25-1
j_call: TRBJ2-3
clone_size: many

cdr3_aa: CSASGRATSTDTQYF
cdr3_nt: TGCAGCGCCAGCGGACGGGCGACTAGCACAGATACGCAGTATTTT
d_call: NA
v_call: TRBV29-1
j_call: TRBJ2-3
clone_size: many

cdr3_aa: CASSLGTENTEAFF
cdr3_nt: TGTGCCAGCAGTCTCGGGACGGAGAACACTGAAGCTTTCTTT
d_call: NA
v_call: TRBV5-6
j_call: TRBJ1-1
clone_size: NA

cdr3_aa: CASSLHRDRNYGYTF
cdr3_nt: TGTGCCAGTAGTTTGCACAGGGACCGCAACTATGGCTACACCTTC
d_call: NA
v_call: TRBV19
j_call: TRBJ1-2
clone_size: many

cdr3_aa: CASYAGGTNTQYF
cdr3_nt: TGTGCCAGCTACGCGGGGGGCACGAACACCCAGTACTTC
d_call: TRBD2
v_call: TRBV28
j_call: TRBJ2-5
clone_size: few

cdr3_aa: CATSDLRVATGELFF
cdr3_nt: TGTGCCACCAGTGATTTAAGGGTTGCTACCGGGGAGCTGTTTTTT
d_call: NA
v_call: TRBV24-1
j_call: TRBJ2-2
clone_size: few

cdr3_aa: CSASNSKLSTDTQYF
cdr3_nt: TGCAGTGCTAGCAATAGCAAACTAAGCACAGATACGCAGTATTTT
d_call: NA
v_call: TRBV20-1
j_call: TRBJ2-3
clone_size: many

cdr3_aa: CSAPDPRGNEQFF
cdr3_nt: TGCAGTGCTCCAGACCCTAGGGGCAATGAGCAGTTCTTC
d_call: NA
v_call: TRBV20-1
j_call: TRBJ2-1
clone_size: NA

cdr3_aa: CASSRGGGYEQYF
cdr3_nt: TGTGCCAGCAGCCGCGGGGGAGGGTACGAGCAGTACTTC
d_call: TRBD2
v_call: TRBV6-2/TRBV6-3
j_call: TRBJ2-7
clone_size: many

cdr3_aa: CASSLPRGHEQYF
cdr3_nt: TGTGCCAGCAGTTTACCGAGGGGTCACGAGCAGTACTTC
d_call: NA
v_call: TRBV28
j_call: TRBJ2-7
clone_size: many

cdr3_aa: CASRTTANEQYF
cdr3_nt: TGTGCCTCCCGGACCACCGCGAACGAGCAGTACTTC
d_call: NA
v_call: TRBV28
j_call: TRBJ2-7
clone_size: NA

cdr3_aa: CSVDLTGGFDYGYTF
cdr3_nt: TGCAGCGTTGACCTGACAGGGGGATTCGACTATGGCTACACCTTC
d_call: TRBD1
v_call: TRBV29-1
j_call: TRBJ1-2
clone_size: many

cdr3_aa: CASSTTGGFGNTIYF
cdr3_nt: TGTGCCAGCAGTACAACAGGGGGCTTTGGAAACACCATATATTTT
d_call: TRBD1
v_call: TRBV28
j_call: TRBJ1-3
clone_size: NA

cdr3_aa: CASSQDFPGQGNTEAFF
cdr3_nt: TGTGCCAGCAGCCAAGATTTTCCGGGACAGGGTAACACTGAAGCTTTCTTT
d_call: TRBD1
v_call: TRBV3-1
j_call: TRBJ1-1
clone_size: many

cdr3_aa: CASSLAAGLAGVKNNEQFF
cdr3_nt: TGTGCCAGCAGCCTAGCAGCTGGATTAGCGGGGGTCAAGAACAATGAGCAGTTCTTC
d_call: TRBD2
v_call: TRBV9
j_call: TRBJ2-1
clone_size: many

cdr3_aa: CASSLGQGGDTDTQYF
cdr3_nt: TGTGCCAGCAGCCTAGGACAGGGTGGCGACACAGATACGCAGTATTTT
d_call: TRBD1
v_call: TRBV3-1
j_call: TRBJ2-3
clone_size: many

cdr3_aa: CASSVRQVNYEQYF
cdr3_nt: TGTGCCAGCAGCGTTCGACAGGTTAACTACGAGCAGTACTTC
d_call: NA
v_call: TRBV21-1
j_call: TRBJ2-7
clone_size: many